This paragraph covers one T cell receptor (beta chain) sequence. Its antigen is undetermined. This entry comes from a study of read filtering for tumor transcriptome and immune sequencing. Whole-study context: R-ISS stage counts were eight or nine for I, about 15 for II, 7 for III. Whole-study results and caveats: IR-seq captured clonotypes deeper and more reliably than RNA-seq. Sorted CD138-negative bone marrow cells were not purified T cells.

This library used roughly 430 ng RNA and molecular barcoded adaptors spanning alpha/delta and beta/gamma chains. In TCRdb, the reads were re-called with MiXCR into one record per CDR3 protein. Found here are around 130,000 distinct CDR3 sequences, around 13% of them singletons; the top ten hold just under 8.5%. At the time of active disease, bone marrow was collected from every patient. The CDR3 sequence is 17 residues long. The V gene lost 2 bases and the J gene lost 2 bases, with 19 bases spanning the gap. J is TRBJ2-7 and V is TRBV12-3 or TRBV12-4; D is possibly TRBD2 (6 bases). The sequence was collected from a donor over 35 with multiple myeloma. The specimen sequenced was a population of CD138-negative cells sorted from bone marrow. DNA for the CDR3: TGTGCCAGCAGTTTAAGCCCTCGACTAGTGTATCCCTACGAGCAGTACTTC. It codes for CASSLSPRLVYPYEQYF.